The 10 T cell receptor beta chains below come from one sample, sequenced in a study of blood T cell repertoires in COVID-19. Measured with immunoSEQ multiplex PCR; TCRdb has only the in-frame clones, and not every one. This sample carries about 46,000 clones, 86% of them seen once, and the ten largest clones take about 4%. The source material was peripheral blood. These receptors were obtained from a man older than 75 with active COVID-19.

The genes are TRBV28 and TRBJ2-7; 11 bases are a match to TRBD2. The V gene's germline CDR1 is MDHEN and CDR2 SYDVKM. With V trimmed by 3 bases and J by 5 bases, 3 bases remained unmatched. This CDR3 region has 14 residues. CDR3 DNA: TGTGCCAGCAGTTTCACTAGCGGGAGTAACGAGCAGTACTTC. Translated: CASSFTSGSNEQYF.

In this sample, this clone turned up a few times. V gene TRBV4-1 combines with J gene TRBJ2-1; TRBD2 matches 9 bases. This CDR3 is built from 13 residues. CDR1 is MGHRA and CDR2 is YSYEKL in the germline V gene. V lost 4 bases to trimming and J lost 10 bases; unmatched junction nucleotides: 5. Written as DNA, the CDR3 is TGCGCCAGCAGCCTAGGCGGGAGGGGAGAGCAGTTCTTC. Residues: CASSLGGRGEQFF.

The CDR3 protein is CASSQDLQGTEAFF. The CDR3 bases are TGCGCCAGCAGCCAAGATTTACAGGGCACTGAAGCTTTCTTT. The rearrangement links TRBV4-3 to TRBJ1-1, with D possibly TRBD1 on 6 matching bases. The CDR3 consists of 14 residues. Trimming pared 0 bases from V and 4 bases from J, leaving 9 bases between. Germline CDR1 is LGHNA and CDR2 is YSLEER.

The chain is built from TRBV24-1 and TRBJ2-7; 9 bases line up with TRBD2. Trimming at V came to 5 bases and at J to 4 bases, leaving 11 bases not matched to a gene. From germline, CDR1 is KGHDR and CDR2 SFDVKD. The CDR3 sequence is 16 residues long. Written as DNA, the CDR3 is TGTGCCACCAGTGCTGCGAGGTCTAGCGGGATATACGAGCAGTACTTC. Its translation: CATSAARSSGIYEQYF.

The chain couples TRBV6-5 to TRBJ2-7, with TRBD1 matching 9 bases. J gave up 4 bases and V 5 bases, and 6 bases lay outside the gene matches. The CDR3 has 14 residues. CDR1 and CDR2 from the germline V gene are MNHEY and SVGAGI. For the CDR3, the DNA is TGTGCCAGCAGTATTCGACAGGGGGAGTACGAGCAGTACTTC. Translation gives CASSIRQGEYEQYF.

The chain uses TRBV4-2 and TRBJ2-2; 10 positions match TRBD2. Germline CDR1 and CDR2: LGHNA and YNFKEQ. Losses at the gene ends were 2 bases for V and 5 bases for J; bases not matched to a gene: 2. This CDR3 has 15 residues. The CDR3, as DNA: TGTGCCAGCAGCCAAACTAGCGGGATTACCGGGGAGCTGTTTTTT. It codes for CASSQTSGITGELFF.

A few counts support this clone. The V gene is TRBV14, the J gene TRBJ2-1; D may be TRBD1 (7 bases). This CDR3 contains 20 residues. Trimming cost V 1 base and J 6 bases, with 28 bases left between them. Germline V CDR1 and CDR2: SGHDN, FVKESK. In DNA, the CDR3 is TGTGCCAGCAGCCAAGGGTCGCGGCAGGGGGATCTTGGGGGGATCAATGAGCAGTTCTTC. It encodes CASSQGSRQGDLGGINEQFF.

The CDR3 loop is CASSPRTSGIQETQYF. As DNA, the CDR3 is TGTGCCAGCAGCCCTAGAACTAGCGGGATACAAGAGACCCAGTACTTC. The chain recombines TRBV11-3 with TRBJ2-5, with 10 bases lining up with TRBD2. CDR3 length: 16 residues. Trimming removed 5 bases from V and 2 bases from J; junction bases left unmatched: 8. CDR1 SGHNT and CDR2 YENEEA come from the germline V gene.

CDR3 amino acids: CASSPRVTDTQYF. The CDR3 DNA reads as TGTGCCAGCTCACCACGCGTCACAGATACGCAGTATTTT. This sequence joins TRBV18 and TRBJ2-3; D remains ambiguous. Germline V gene lookup returns CDR1 KGHSH and CDR2 LQKENI. This CDR3 is built from 13 residues. Trimming cost V 1 base and J 2 bases, with 4 bases left between them.

The chain links TRBV6-5 to TRBJ2-7; 11 bases align to TRBD1. The CDR3 has 15 amino acids. Trimming removed 8 bases from V and 6 bases from J; junction bases left unmatched: 12. Germline CDR1 and CDR2: MNHEY and SVGAGI. DNA for the CDR3: TGTGCCAGCTCGAGGACGGGGACAGGGGGTGGCGAGCAGTACTTC. Protein: CASSRTGTGGGEQYF.